A single sample is the source of the 13 T cell receptor beta chains below, sequenced in a study of neoadjuvant anti-PD-1 for oral cavity cancer. Clones were sequenced by immunoSEQ multiplex PCR, and TCRdb holds only the in-frame ones, with some missing. The table includes approximately 32,000 clones, 85% to 90% detected once. Material: PBMCs, obtained before nivolumab (anti-PD-1) treatment. The source is a person aged 40 to 85 with oral cavity squamous cell carcinoma.

The rearrangement uses TRBV11-2 and TRBJ1-5; D is unclear. The V end was cut by 0 bases, the J end by 0 bases, with 0 bases between. CDR3 length: 13 amino acids. Germline V gene sequence: CDR1 SGHAT, CDR2 FQNNGV. The CDR3 sequence: CASSLDSNQPQHF. The DNA for the CDR3 is TGTGCCAGCAGCTTAGATAGCAATCAGCCCCAGCATTTT.

This chain links TRBV5-5 with TRBJ2-7; TRBD1 is a possible D gene (5 bases). Per germline, CDR1 SGHKS and CDR2 YYEKEE (reference sequence). Between the trimmed V and J ends, which lost 0 bases and 3 bases, there was a span of 10 bases. The CDR3 runs 14 residues. CDR3 protein: CASSLVARDYEQYF. For the CDR3, the DNA is TGTGCCAGCAGCTTGGTCGCCAGGGACTACGAGCAGTACTTC.

The rearrangement uses TRBV5-8 and TRBJ2-2; no clear D. Looked up from germline, CDR1 is SGHTS and CDR2 is YDEGEE. This CDR3 spans 13 amino acids. Between the trimmed V and J ends, which lost 4 bases and 7 bases, there was a span of 11 bases. Here the CDR3 reads CASSPYLSGELFF. In nucleotides, the CDR3 is TGTGCCAGCAGCCCTTATTTGAGCGGGGAGCTGTTTTTT. The full variable domain, rest sourced from reference TRBV5-8 and TRBJ2-2, is EAGVTQSPTHLIKTRGQQATLRCSPISGHTSVYWYQQALGLGLQFLLWYDEGEERNRGNFPPRFSGRQFPNYSSELNVNALELEDSALYLCASSPYLSGELFFGEGSRLTVL.

This chain links TRBV19 with TRBJ2-2; D remains unclear. The length of the CDR3 is 14 residues. V lost 4 bases to trimming and J lost 4 bases, with 10 bases between them. Germline V gene data show CDR1 as LNHDA and CDR2 as SQIVND (reference sequence). CDR3: CASSTNSLTGELFF. The CDR3 coding sequence is TGTGCCAGTAGTACAAACAGCCTCACCGGGGAGCTGTTTTTT. The variable domain in full, with the rest retrieved from reference TRBV19 and TRBJ2-2, is DGGITQSPKYLFRKEGQNVTLSCEQNLNHDAMYWYRQDPGQGLRLIYYSQIVNDFQKGDIAEGYSVSREKKESFPLTVTSAQKNPTAFYLCASSTNSLTGELFFGEGSRLTVL.

V and J are TRBV7-9 and TRBJ1-1; 9 bases agree with TRBD1. This CDR3 comprises 14 residues. J was trimmed by 10 bases and V by 1 base; bases with no gene match: 7. CDR1 SEHNR and CDR2 FQNEAQ come from the germline V gene (reference sequence). The CDR3 nucleotides read TGTGCCAGCAGCTTAGGACAGGGGGACTTAGGAGCTTTCTTT. Its protein is CASSLGQGDLGAFF. The full variable domain, in which reference TRBV7-9 and TRBJ1-1 provide the parts outside the CDR3, is DTGVSQNPRHKITKRGQNVTFRCDPISEHNRLYWYRQTLGQGPEFLTYFQNEAQLEKSRLLSDRFSAERPKGSFSTLEIQRTEQGDSAMYLCASSLGQGDLGAFFGQGTRLTVV.

V and J are TRBV6-5 and TRBJ2-7; 9 bases map to TRBD1. Germline assignment: CDR1 MNHEY and CDR2 SVGAGI. The CDR3 runs to 13 residues. V lost 5 bases and J lost 6; bases outside the gene matches: 5. CDR3 nucleotides: TGTGCCAGCAGTCAAGACAGGGGGGGCGAGCAGTACTTC. Translating gives CASSQDRGGEQYF.

The chain has TRBV11-2 and TRBJ1-1; 9 bases match TRBD1. This CDR3 is built from 15 residues. The V gene end was trimmed by 4 bases and the J gene end by 1 base; junction bases not matched to a gene: 4. The germline V gene encodes CDR1 SGHAT and CDR2 FQNNGV. The CDR3 DNA reads TGTGCCAGCAGCTCTGGGACAGGGTGGAACACTGAAGCTTTCTTT. It translates to CASSSGTGWNTEAFF.

The chain links TRBV15 to TRBJ1-1; no firm D call. V was pared by 1 base and J by 5 bases, with 14 bases between. This CDR3 is 15 amino acids long. From germline, CDR1 is LNHNV and CDR2 YYDKDF (reference sequence). CDR3 sequence reads: CATSRGEGGGTEAFF. In nucleotides, the CDR3 is TGTGCCACCAGCAGAGGAGAGGGAGGCGGGACTGAAGCTTTCTTT.

This clone has a handful of counts. The chain joins TRBV7-2 to TRBJ1-5; D gene uncertain. V lost 1 base, J lost 3 bases, and 10 bases lay in between. The CDR3 has 15 amino acids. Germline V gives CDR1 SGHTA, CDR2 FQGNSA. This chain's CDR3 is CASSLGWADNQPQHF. The CDR3 bases are TGTGCCAGCAGCTTAGGTTGGGCGGACAATCAGCCCCAGCATTTT.

CDR3 protein: CASRFRDANQPQHF. CDR3 coding DNA: TGTGCCAGTCGCTTCCGGGACGCAAATCAGCCCCAGCATTTT. This chain links TRBV19 with TRBJ1-5, with a possible D match to TRBD1 (5 bases). Trimming removed 8 bases from V and 4 bases from J, with 15 bases in between. The germline V gene has CDR1 LNHDA and CDR2 SQIVND (reference sequence). This CDR3 region has 14 residues.

The chain is built from TRBV6-5 and TRBJ2-5; weak D call: TRBD2 (5 bases). V lost 6 bases and J 6 bases, leaving 14 bases between the germline ends. This CDR3 comprises 13 residues. Per germline, CDR1 MNHEY and CDR2 SVGAGI. CDR3 protein: CASRFSSRKTQYF. Here the CDR3 DNA reads TGTGCCAGCAGGTTTTCTAGCCGGAAGACCCAGTACTTC.

This chain links TRBV29-1 with TRBJ2-3, with TRBD1 matching 8 bases. Germline V gene lookup returns CDR1 SQVTM and CDR2 ANQGSEA. The CDR3 sequence is 14 residues long. Trimming at V came to 4 bases and at J to 4 bases, leaving 7 bases not matched to a gene. The CDR3 loop is CSVGMTGAADTQYF. CDR3 in DNA: TGCAGCGTTGGGATGACAGGGGCGGCAGATACGCAGTATTTT.

The chain carries TRBV7-9 and TRBJ2-5, with TRBD1 identical over 7 bases. CDR1 is SEHNR and CDR2 is FQNEAQ in the germline V gene (reference sequence). CDR3 length: 17 residues. V was clipped by 1 base and J by 1 base; unmatched bases: 9. CDR3 DNA sequence: TGTGCCAGCAGCTTAGATACAGGGGCGCCGTTCCAAGAGACCCAGTACTTC. As protein: CASSLDTGAPFQETQYF.